A selection of T cell receptor beta chains follows, all from one sample in a study of cytomegalovirus exposure and HLA in healthy donors. TCRdb's copy holds only in-frame clones and misses some; the assay was immunoSEQ multiplex PCR. The sample holds about 220,000 clones, over 80% seen once. Input material: PBMCs. The receptor source for this set is a woman between 18 and 29 years old in good health and CMV-seronegative. CDR3s include the opening cysteine and the closing phenylalanine or tryptophan.

v_gene	j_gene	CDR3aa
TRBV27	TRBJ1-2	CASSLSSRAYRAGYTF
TRBV5-6	TRBJ1-1	CASSQNTEAFF
TRBV29-1	TRBJ1-1	CSVGGNEAFF
TRBV2	TRBJ2-2	CASKLQANTGELFF
TRBV19	TRBJ1-6	CASSRQGSSPLHF
TRBV27	TRBJ2-4	CASSKTPGHYLAKNIQYF
TRBV11-2	TRBJ1-1	CASSQNFF
TRBV19	TRBJ1-4	CASSIDLYQKLFF
TRBV30	TRBJ2-1	CAWKALAGVKSNEQFF
TRBV27	TRBJ2-2	CASSSTGDGELFF
TRBV28	TRBJ2-7	CASSLSDRRTYEQYF
TRBV19	TRBJ2-3	CASSIDPIRGSDDTQYF
TRBV5-6	TRBJ2-5	CASSLGLQETQYF
TRBV28	TRBJ1-1	CASRPGTGGTEAFF
TRBV19	TRBJ2-3	CASSMDRATDTQYF
TRBV28	TRBJ1-3	CASSSGGAGNTIYF
TRBV10-3	TRBJ2-7	CAISETGNYEQYF
TRBV2	TRBJ2-5	CASTGGLLTQYF
TRBV14	TRBJ2-1	CASSQAGPYNEQFF
TRBV27	TRBJ2-1	CASSLTGVYNEQFF
TRBV7-9	TRBJ1-4	CASSRGQGSGEKLFF
TRBV14	TRBJ2-5	CASSQEASGRGTQYF
TRBV7-8	TRBJ2-1	CASSLSDYDEQFF
TRBV6-5	TRBJ1-1	CASRFRSGGTEAFF
TRBV7-9	TRBJ2-7	CASSRGRQEGYEQYF
TRBV7-9	TRBJ2-1	CASSLAEAGGPHEQFF